These T cell receptor beta chains were read from a single sample in a study of blood T cell repertoires in COVID-19. The repertoire was sequenced with immunoSEQ multiplex PCR; TCRdb's copy has only in-frame clones and lacks some. The sample has about 140,000 clones, over 70% seen once. Sequencing used PBMCs or T cells enriched from blood (not recorded which). The receptors derive from a man aged 55 to 69 who had recovered from COVID-19. The CDR3 runs from the conserved cysteine through the conserved F or W. The order of the fields is J gene, D gene, clone size, V gene, CDR3 protein, CDR3 DNA. A D gene is named only where the DNA matches it firmly. Rows give clone size only sometimes, using once, few, many, or a class for an expanded clone.

j_gene: TRBJ2-2; d_gene: NA; abundance: few; v_gene: TRBV18; CDR3aa: CASSPNIITGELFF; CDR3nt: TGTGCCAGCTCACCGAACATAATCACCGGGGAGCTGTTTTTT
j_gene: TRBJ2-5; d_gene: TRBD2; abundance: NA; v_gene: TRBV5-4; CDR3aa: CASSTGLAEETQYF; CDR3nt: TGTGCCAGCAGCACGGGACTAGCGGAAGAGACCCAGTACTTC
j_gene: TRBJ2-7; d_gene: TRBD1; abundance: NA; v_gene: TRBV29-1; CDR3aa: CSAATDRYEQYF; CDR3nt: TGCAGCGCCGCGACGGACAGGTACGAGCAGTACTTC
j_gene: TRBJ2-3; d_gene: TRBD1; abundance: few; v_gene: TRBV28; CDR3aa: CASSLDRVADTQYF; CDR3nt: TGTGCCAGCAGTTTGGACAGGGTAGCAGATACGCAGTATTTT
j_gene: TRBJ2-7; d_gene: TRBD2; abundance: once; v_gene: TRBV30; CDR3aa: CAWSEGTSGIGEQYF; CDR3nt: TGTGCCTGGAGTGAAGGGACTAGCGGGATCGGCGAGCAGTACTTC
j_gene: TRBJ1-3; d_gene: NA; abundance: few; v_gene: TRBV14; CDR3aa: CASSLIGAGSGNTIYF; CDR3nt: TGTGCCAGCAGCCTTATAGGCGCAGGCTCTGGAAACACCATATATTTT
j_gene: TRBJ2-4; d_gene: TRBD1; abundance: NA; v_gene: TRBV11-2; CDR3aa: CASSLTGTVNIQYF; CDR3nt: TGTGCCAGCAGCTTAACCGGGACAGTAAATATTCAGTACTTC
j_gene: TRBJ1-2; d_gene: NA; abundance: NA; v_gene: TRBV6-5; CDR3aa: CASSPGTGGGYTF; CDR3nt: TGTGCCAGCAGCCCCGGAACGGGAGGTGGCTACACCTTC
j_gene: TRBJ2-7; d_gene: TRBD2; abundance: NA; v_gene: TRBV6-1; CDR3aa: CASSEIAGINSYEQYF; CDR3nt: TGTGCCAGCAGTGAGATAGCGGGTATCAACTCGTACGAGCAGTACTTC
j_gene: TRBJ1-4; d_gene: NA; abundance: NA; v_gene: TRBV5-1; CDR3aa: CASSLSPSMGSFTTNEKLFF; CDR3nt: TGCGCCAGCAGTTTGTCCCCCTCGATGGGCAGCTTTACAACTAATGAAAAACTGTTTTTT
j_gene: TRBJ2-7; d_gene: TRBD1; abundance: once; v_gene: TRBV19; CDR3aa: CASSIEGTGATKQYF; CDR3nt: TGTGCCAGTAGTATAGAAGGGACAGGGGCTACGAAGCAGTACTTC